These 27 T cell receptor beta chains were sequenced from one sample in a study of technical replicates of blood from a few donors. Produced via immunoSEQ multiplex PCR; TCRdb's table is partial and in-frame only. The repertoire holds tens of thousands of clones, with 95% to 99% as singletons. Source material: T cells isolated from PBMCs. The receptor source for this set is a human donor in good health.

The CDR3 DNA reads TGTGCCAGCTCTCTGTTCGGCACTGAAGCTTTCTTT. Amino acid sequence: CASSLFGTEAFF. The chain has TRBV18 and TRBJ1-1; D is unresolved. Per the germline V gene, CDR1 is KGHSH and CDR2 is LQKENI. Trimming left V 6 bases short and J 4 bases short, with 9 bases between. CDR3 length: 12 amino acids.

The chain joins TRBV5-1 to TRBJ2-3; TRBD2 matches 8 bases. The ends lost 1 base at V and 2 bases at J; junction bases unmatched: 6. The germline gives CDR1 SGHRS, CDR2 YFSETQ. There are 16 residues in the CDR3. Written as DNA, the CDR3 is TGCGCCAGCAGCTTGATCCCGGGAGGGGCCACAGATACGCAGTATTTT. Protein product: CASSLIPGGATDTQYF.

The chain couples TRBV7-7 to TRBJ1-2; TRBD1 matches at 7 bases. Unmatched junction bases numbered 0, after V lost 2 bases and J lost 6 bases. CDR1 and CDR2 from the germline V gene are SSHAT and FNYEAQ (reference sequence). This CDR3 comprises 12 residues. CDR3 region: CASSLQGDGYTF. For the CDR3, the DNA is TGTGCCAGCAGCTTACAGGGGGATGGCTACACCTTC.

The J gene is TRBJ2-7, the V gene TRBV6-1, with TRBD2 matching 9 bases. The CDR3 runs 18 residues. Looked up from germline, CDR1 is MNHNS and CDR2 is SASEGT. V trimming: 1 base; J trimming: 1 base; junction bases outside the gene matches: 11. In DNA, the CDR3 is TGTGCCAGCAGTGAAGTCTTCGGAGGCGGGAGGGCTTCCTACGAGCAGTACTTC. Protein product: CASSEVFGGGRASYEQYF.

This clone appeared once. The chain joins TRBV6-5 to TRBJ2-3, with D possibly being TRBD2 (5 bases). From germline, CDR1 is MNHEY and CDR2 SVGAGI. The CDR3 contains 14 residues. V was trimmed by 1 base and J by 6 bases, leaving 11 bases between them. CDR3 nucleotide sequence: TGTGCCAGCAGTTACTTCGGCTGGGAGGATACGCAGTATTTT. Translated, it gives CASSYFGWEDTQYF.

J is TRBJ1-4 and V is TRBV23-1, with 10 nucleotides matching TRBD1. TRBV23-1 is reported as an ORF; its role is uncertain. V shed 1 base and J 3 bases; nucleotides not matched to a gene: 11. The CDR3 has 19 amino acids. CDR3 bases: TGCGCCAGCAGTCAATTCCCCCCGACAGGGGGCGAGTCTAATGAAAAACTGTTTTTT. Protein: CASSQFPPTGGESNEKLFF.

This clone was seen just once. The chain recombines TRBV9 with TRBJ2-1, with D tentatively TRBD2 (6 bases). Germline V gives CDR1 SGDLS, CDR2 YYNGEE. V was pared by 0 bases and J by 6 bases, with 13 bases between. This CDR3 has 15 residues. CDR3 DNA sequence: TGTGCCAGCAGCGTAGGGGTAGCGGACTTCAATGAGCAGTTCTTC. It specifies CASSVGVADFNEQFF.

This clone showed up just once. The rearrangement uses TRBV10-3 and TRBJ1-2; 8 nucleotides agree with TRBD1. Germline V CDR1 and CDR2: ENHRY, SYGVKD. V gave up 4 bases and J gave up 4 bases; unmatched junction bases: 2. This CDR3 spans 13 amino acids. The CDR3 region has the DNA TGTGCCATCAGTGCCGGGACAGGCTATGGCTACACCTTC. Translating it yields CAISAGTGYGYTF.

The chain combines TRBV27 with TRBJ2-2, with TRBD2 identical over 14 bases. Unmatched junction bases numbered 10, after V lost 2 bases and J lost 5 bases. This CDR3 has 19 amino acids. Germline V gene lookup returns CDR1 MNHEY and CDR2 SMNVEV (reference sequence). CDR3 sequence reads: CASSLRAGTSGRSTGELFF. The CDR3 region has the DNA TGTGCCAGCAGTTTAAGAGCCGGGACTAGCGGGAGATCAACCGGGGAGCTGTTTTTT.

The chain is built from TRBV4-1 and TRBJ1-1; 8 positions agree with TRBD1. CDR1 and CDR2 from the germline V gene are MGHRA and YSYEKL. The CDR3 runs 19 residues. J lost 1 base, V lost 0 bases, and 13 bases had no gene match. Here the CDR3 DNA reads TGCGCCAGCAGCCAAGATCCCCCAGGGGGCAATAGTTGGAACACTGAAGCTTTCTTT. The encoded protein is CASSQDPPGGNSWNTEAFF.

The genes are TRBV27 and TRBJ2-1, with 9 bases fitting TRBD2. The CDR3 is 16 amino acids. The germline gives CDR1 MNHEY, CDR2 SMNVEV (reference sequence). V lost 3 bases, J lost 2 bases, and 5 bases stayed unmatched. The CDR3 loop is CASSFLAGTPYNEQFF. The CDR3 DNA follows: TGTGCCAGCAGTTTCCTAGCGGGAACCCCCTACAATGAGCAGTTCTTC.

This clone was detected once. The CDR3 here is CASSLRSGNTEAFF. As DNA, the CDR3 is TGTGCCAGCAGTTTAAGATCAGGGAACACTGAAGCTTTCTTT. The chain is built from TRBV27 and TRBJ1-1, with unresolved D. Germline V lookup: CDR1 MNHEY, CDR2 SMNVEV (reference sequence). The V and J ends lost 2 bases and 1 base respectively, with 8 bases between them. This CDR3 comprises 14 residues.

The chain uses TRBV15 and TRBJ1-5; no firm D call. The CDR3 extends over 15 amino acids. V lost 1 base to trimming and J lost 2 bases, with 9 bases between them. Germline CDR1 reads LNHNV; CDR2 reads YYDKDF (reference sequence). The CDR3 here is CATSRGGIGNQPQHF. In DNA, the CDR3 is TGTGCCACCAGCAGAGGAGGGATTGGCAATCAGCCCCAGCATTTT.

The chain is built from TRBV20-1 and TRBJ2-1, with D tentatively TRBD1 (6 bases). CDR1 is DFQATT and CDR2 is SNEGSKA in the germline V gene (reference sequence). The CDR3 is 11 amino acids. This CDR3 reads CAPGRGDEQFF. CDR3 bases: TGCGCACCGGGCAGGGGAGATGAGCAGTTCTTC.

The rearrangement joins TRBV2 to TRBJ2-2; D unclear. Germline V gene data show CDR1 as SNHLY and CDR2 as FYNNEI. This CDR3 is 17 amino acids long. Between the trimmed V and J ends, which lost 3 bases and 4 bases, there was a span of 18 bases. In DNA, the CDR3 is TGTGCCAGCAGTGAGATCCTTATCTCCCCAGGCACCGGGGAGCTGTTTTTT. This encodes CASSEILISPGTGELFF.

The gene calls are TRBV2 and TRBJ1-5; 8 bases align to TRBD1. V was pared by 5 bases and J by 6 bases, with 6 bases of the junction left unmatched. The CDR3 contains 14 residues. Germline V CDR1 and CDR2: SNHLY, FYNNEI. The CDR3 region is CASSNTGGRQPQHF. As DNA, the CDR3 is TGTGCCAGCAGTAATACAGGGGGACGTCAGCCCCAGCATTTT.

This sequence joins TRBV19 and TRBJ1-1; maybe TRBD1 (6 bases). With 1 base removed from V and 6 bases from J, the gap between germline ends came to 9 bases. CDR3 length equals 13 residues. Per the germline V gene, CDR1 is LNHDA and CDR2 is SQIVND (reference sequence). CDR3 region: CASSIGQEAEAFF. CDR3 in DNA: TGTGCCAGTAGTATAGGACAGGAGGCTGAAGCTTTCTTT.

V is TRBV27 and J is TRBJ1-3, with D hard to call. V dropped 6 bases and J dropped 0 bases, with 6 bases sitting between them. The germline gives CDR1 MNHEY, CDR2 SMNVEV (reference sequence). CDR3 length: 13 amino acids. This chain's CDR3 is CASSPLSGNTIYF. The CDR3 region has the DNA TGTGCCAGCAGCCCCCTCTCTGGAAACACCATATATTTT.

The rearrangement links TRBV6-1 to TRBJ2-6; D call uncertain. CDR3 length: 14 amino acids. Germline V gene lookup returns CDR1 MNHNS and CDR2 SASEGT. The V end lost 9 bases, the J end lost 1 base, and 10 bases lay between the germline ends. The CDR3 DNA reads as TGTGCCAGTCTTATCTTTTCTGGGGCCAACGTCCTGACTTTC. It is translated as CASLIFSGANVLTF.

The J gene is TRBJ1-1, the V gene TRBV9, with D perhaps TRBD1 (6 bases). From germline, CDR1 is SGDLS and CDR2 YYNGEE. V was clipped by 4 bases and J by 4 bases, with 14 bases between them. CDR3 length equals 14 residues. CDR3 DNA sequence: TGTGCCAGCAGCCCCCGCCTAGGGGGCACTGAAGCTTTCTTT. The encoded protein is CASSPRLGGTEAFF. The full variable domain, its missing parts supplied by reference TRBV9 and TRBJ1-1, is DSGVTQTPKHLITATGQRVTLRCSPRSGDLSVYWYQQSLDQGLQFLIQYYNGEERAKGNILERFSAQQFPDLHSELNLSSLELGDSALYFCASSPRLGGTEAFFGQGTRLTVV.

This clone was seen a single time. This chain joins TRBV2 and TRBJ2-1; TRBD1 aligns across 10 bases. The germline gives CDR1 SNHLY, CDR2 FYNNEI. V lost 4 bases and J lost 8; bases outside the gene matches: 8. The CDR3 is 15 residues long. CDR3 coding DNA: TGTGCCAGCAGTGGCCGGGACAGGGGAGTCCATGAGCAGTTCTTC. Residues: CASSGRDRGVHEQFF.

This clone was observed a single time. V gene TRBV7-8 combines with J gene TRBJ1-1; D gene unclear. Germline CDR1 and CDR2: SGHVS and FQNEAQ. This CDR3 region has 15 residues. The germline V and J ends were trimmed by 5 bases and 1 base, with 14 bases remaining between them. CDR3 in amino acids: CASSPTGMGNTEAFF. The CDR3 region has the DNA TGTGCCAGCAGCCCCACCGGGATGGGGAACACTGAAGCTTTCTTT.

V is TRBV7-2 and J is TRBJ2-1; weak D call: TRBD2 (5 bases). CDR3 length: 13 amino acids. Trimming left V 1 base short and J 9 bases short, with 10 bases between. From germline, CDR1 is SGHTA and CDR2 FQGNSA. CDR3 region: CASSLGTAGEQFF. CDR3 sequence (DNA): TGTGCCAGCAGCTTAGGGACTGCGGGTGAGCAGTTCTTC.

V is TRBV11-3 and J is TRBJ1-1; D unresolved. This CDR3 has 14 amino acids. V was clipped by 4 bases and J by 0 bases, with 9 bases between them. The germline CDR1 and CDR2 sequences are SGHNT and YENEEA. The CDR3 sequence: CASSSLAMNTEAFF. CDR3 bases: TGTGCCAGCAGCTCATTAGCGATGAACACTGAAGCTTTCTTT.

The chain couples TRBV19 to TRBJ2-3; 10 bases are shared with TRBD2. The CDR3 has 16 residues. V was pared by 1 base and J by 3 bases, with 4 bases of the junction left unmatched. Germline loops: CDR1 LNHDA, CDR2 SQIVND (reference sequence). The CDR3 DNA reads TGTGCCAGTAGTATAGGCTCTAGCGGGAGAACAGATACGCAGTATTTT. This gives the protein CASSIGSSGRTDTQYF.

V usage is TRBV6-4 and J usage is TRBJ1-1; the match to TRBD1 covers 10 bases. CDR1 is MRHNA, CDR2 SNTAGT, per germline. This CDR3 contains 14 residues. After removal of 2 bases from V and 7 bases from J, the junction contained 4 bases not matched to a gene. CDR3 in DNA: TGTGCCAGCAGTGACGGACAGGGGGGCAGTGAAGCTTTCTTT. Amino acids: CASSDGQGGSEAFF.

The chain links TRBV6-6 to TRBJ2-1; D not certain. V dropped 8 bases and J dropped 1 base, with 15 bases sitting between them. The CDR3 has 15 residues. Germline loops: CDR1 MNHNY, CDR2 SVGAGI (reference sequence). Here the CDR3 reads CASSSERESYNEQFF. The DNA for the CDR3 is TGTGCCAGCTCGTCCGAGAGAGAATCCTACAATGAGCAGTTCTTC.